These 14 T cell receptor beta chains originate from one sample sequenced in a study of blood T cell repertoires in COVID-19. Clones were sequenced by immunoSEQ multiplex PCR, and TCRdb holds only the in-frame ones, with some missing. This sample has approximately 72,000 clones, with approximately 85% found just once. Sequencing was done on a sample of peripheral blood. These receptors all come from an elderly woman with active or convalescent COVID-19.

This chain connects TRBV30 to TRBJ1-1, with TRBD1 matching 7 bases. The CDR3 contains 15 residues. Looked up from germline, CDR1 is GTSNPN and CDR2 is SVGIG (reference sequence). V shed 3 bases and J 5 bases; nucleotides not matched to a gene: 12. The CDR3 DNA sequence: TGTGCCTGGAGAGATGACAGGGCTGGGGGGACTGAAGCTTTCTTT. This codes for CAWRDDRAGGTEAFF.

The sample holds a few counts of this clone. This chain joins TRBV5-1 and TRBJ1-1; weak D call: TRBD1 (6 bases). V lost 0 bases, J lost 10 bases, and 10 bases lay in between. The CDR3 extends over 12 amino acids. Germline assignment: CDR1 SGHRS and CDR2 YFSETQ. In DNA, the CDR3 is TGCGCCAGCAGCTTGGACGAAGGGGGAGCTTTCTTT. Protein: CASSLDEGGAFF.

V is TRBV27 and J is TRBJ2-1; TRBD2 agrees at 11 bases. The V gene's germline CDR1 is MNHEY and CDR2 SMNVEV (reference sequence). V was pared by 3 bases and J by 6 bases, with 4 bases of the junction left unmatched. The CDR3 spans 15 residues. For the CDR3, the DNA is TGTGCCAGCAGTTTTCAACTAGCGGGGGTCAATGAGCAGTTCTTC. Amino acid sequence: CASSFQLAGVNEQFF.

The V and J genes are TRBV7-9 and TRBJ1-2; the match to TRBD1 covers 9 bases. The CDR3 contains 16 residues. V trimming: 7 bases; J trimming: 4 bases; junction bases outside the gene matches: 13. Germline V lookup: CDR1 SEHNR, CDR2 FQNEAQ (reference sequence). CDR3 DNA sequence: TGTGCCAGCACGAACCCGGGACAGGGACAGCCCTATGGCTACACCTTC. Its translation is CASTNPGQGQPYGYTF.

The V gene is TRBV6-5, the J gene TRBJ2-3, with a tentative D call TRBD1 (5 bases). The CDR3 sequence is 15 residues long. Germline assignment: CDR1 MNHEY and CDR2 SVGAGI. The germline V and J ends were trimmed by 4 bases and 5 bases, with 16 bases remaining between them. CDR3 coding DNA: TGTGCCAGCAGTTCACTCACGACAGTGGGAGATACGCAGTATTTT. It encodes CASSSLTTVGDTQYF.

This chain joins TRBV10-3 and TRBJ1-1, with 7 bases matching TRBD1. Germline CDR1 and CDR2: ENHRY and SYGVKD. The CDR3 sequence is 14 residues long. Trimming removed 6 bases from V and 3 bases from J; junction bases left unmatched: 7. Here the CDR3 reads CAISFRQGHTEAFF. The CDR3, as DNA: TGTGCCATCAGCTTCAGACAGGGCCACACTGAAGCTTTCTTT.

The chain couples TRBV9 to TRBJ2-7, with 9 positions matching TRBD2. The CDR3 extends over 15 amino acids. Germline CDR1 and CDR2: SGDLS and YYNGEE. The V gene end was trimmed by 0 bases and the J gene end by 5 bases; junction bases not matched to a gene: 6. CDR3 in DNA: TGTGCCAGCAGCGTAGGGGGACTAGCTATAAACGAGCAGTACTTC. Its protein product is CASSVGGLAINEQYF.

V gene TRBV5-3 combines with J gene TRBJ1-4; D is ambiguous. TRBV5-3 is an ORF, and what it does is uncertain. There are 15 residues in the CDR3. The V gene lost 1 base and the J gene lost 1 base, with 8 bases spanning the gap. CDR3 nucleotides: TGTGCCAGAAGCTTGAGGCAGGAAACTAATGAAAAACTGTTTTTT. It encodes CARSLRQETNEKLFF.

The rearrangement links TRBV25-1 to TRBJ1-3; no firm D call. Germline CDR1 MGHDK, CDR2 SYGVNS. V was clipped by 5 bases and J by 1 base, with 6 bases between them. The CDR3 has 13 amino acids. The CDR3 DNA reads TGTGCCAGCAGTTCGCGGTCTGGAAACACCATATATTTT. This codes for CASSSRSGNTIYF.

This clone came up a few times. The V gene is TRBV2, the J gene TRBJ2-3; 9 nucleotides agree with TRBD2. V lost 8 bases to trimming and J lost 5 bases; unmatched junction nucleotides: 5. The CDR3 loop spans 13 amino acids. Germline CDR1 reads SNHLY; CDR2 reads FYNNEI. The CDR3 loop reads CASGAGGRDTQYF. CDR3 in DNA: TGTGCCAGCGGGGCGGGGGGGCGAGATACGCAGTATTTT.

This clone was counted a few times. The chain links TRBV2 to TRBJ1-6; 10 bases line up with TRBD1. This CDR3 comprises 16 residues. Germline CDR1 reads SNHLY; CDR2 reads FYNNEI. J lost 7 bases, V lost 5 bases, and 8 bases had no gene match. The chain's CDR3 is CASSKRQGAENSPLHF. CDR3 bases: TGTGCCAGCAGTAAAAGACAGGGGGCCGAAAATTCACCCCTCCACTTT.

This sequence joins TRBV7-2 and TRBJ1-6; D is unclear. Trimming shortened V by 0 bases and J by 7 bases, and 10 bases separated the two germline ends. The CDR3 length is 15 residues. Per germline, CDR1 SGHTA and CDR2 FQGNSA. CDR3: CASSLATGINSPLHF. CDR3 sequence (DNA): TGTGCCAGCAGCTTAGCTACGGGGATCAATTCACCCCTCCACTTT. Together with reference TRBV7-2 and TRBJ1-6, the CDR3 gives the full variable domain: GAGVSQSPSNKVTEKGKDVELRCDPISGHTALYWYRQSLGQGLEFLIYFQGNSAPDKSGLPSDRFSAERTGGSVSTLTIQRTQQEDSAVYLCASSLATGINSPLHFGNGTRLTVT.

As regards this clone: Relative to the germline gene, one junction end is altered; a read error may explain this. This chain links TRBV10-3 with TRBJ2-2, with a tentative D call TRBD1 (5 bases). The germline CDR1 and CDR2 sequences are ENHRY and SYGVKD. The CDR3 totals 14 residues. The CDR3 region is CASSGIRDTGELFF. The CDR3 DNA follows: TGTGCCAGCAGTGGGATCAGGGACACCGGGGAGCTGTTTTTT.

V is TRBV7-9 and J is TRBJ2-5; 9 positions agree with TRBD1. CDR1 is SEHNR, CDR2 FQNEAQ, per germline (reference sequence). J gave up 5 bases and V 5 bases, and 6 bases lay outside the gene matches. The CDR3 contains 14 residues. The chain's CDR3 is CASSRDRAPETQYF. The CDR3 nucleotides are TGTGCCAGCAGCCGGGACAGGGCCCCGGAGACCCAGTACTTC.